What follows describes a single T cell receptor (beta chain). Antigen unknown. The data originate from a study of T-cell reconstitution after alpha-beta-depleted transplantation in children. Study-level results: Several hundred expanded graft clones reportedly were the source of alpha-beta T cells about two months after transplant. A year had passed since transplant, and T-cell counts and diversity by then came mostly from newly produced T cells. Some patients' high day-60 TCRbeta diversity was traced to surviving recipient T cells and thymic progenitors.

The germline CDR1 and CDR2 sequences are LGHNA and YSLEER. The CDR3 sequence is 17 residues long. The V gene end was trimmed by 0 bases and the J gene end by 6 bases; junction bases not matched to a gene: 4. TCRbeta library preparation incorporated unique molecular identifiers. TCRdb used MiXCR to reprocess the PCR reads, holding one entry per CDR3 protein. The sample carries 500,000 to 650,000 distinct CDR3 sequences, 13% recorded once. V and J are TRBV4-3 and TRBJ2-1, with 14 nucleotides matching TRBD2. The sequence derives from a male patient between 5 and 17 years old who had a stem cell transplant for acute myeloid leukemia, so the T cells may come from the graft donor. The sample consisted of PBMCs, mostly from graft donor cells, taken 360 days after TCRalphabeta/CD19-depleted stem cell transplant. The CDR3 DNA is TGCGCCAGCAGCCAAGAGGGACTAGCGGGAGAGATCAATGAGCAGTTCTTC. It codes for CASSQEGLAGEINEQFF.